This TCR beta chain is drawn from a study of T cell responses to AZD1222 COVID-19 vaccine. Overall study findings and caveats: Mapped onto spike, vaccine-associated CD4 TCRs spanned it and were dominant at 160-218 and 743-854. Donors, mostly white British, included more females; clonal diversity was possibly underestimated. Only a handful of people who got AZD1222 tested seropositive at baseline.

V lost 6 bases, J lost 2 bases, and 4 bases lay in between. Germline loops: CDR1 SGHRS, CDR2 YFSETQ. CDR3 length: 11 residues. Assay: immunoSEQ multiplex PCR; the TCRdb copy retains only in-frame clones and omits some. The sample records around 260,000 clones, over 90% being singletons. Comment on this clone: The antigen is undetermined.

The source of this sequence is an adult in good health. The V call is TRBV5-1, the J call TRBJ2-3, with D hard to call. The sequencing used peripheral blood, collected on day 0 of AZD1222 vaccination. The CDR3, as DNA: TGCGCCAGCACCAACACAGATACGCAGTATTTT. Its translation is CASTNTDTQYF.